Shown below are 30 T cell receptor beta chains from a single sample sequenced in a study of vaccination and CD4 T cells after COVID-19. No antigens are known for them. Sequencing of the DNA from cultured CD4+ T cells was carried out with the Oncomine TCR Beta short-read assay. MiXCR, applied by TCRdb to the PCR reads, yields one record per CDR3 protein. Of approximately 20,000 distinct CDR3 sequences in the sample, around 29% were seen once. Treatment denoted: approximately 9-day PBMC culture with coronavirus spike peptide pools or control peptides (ViraFEST assay). Sequencing used cultured CD4+ T cells from blood. These receptor sequences come from a human donor with COVID-19.

This clonotype was detected a few times. The chain recombines TRBV20-1 with TRBJ1-2, with a possible D match to TRBD1 (5 bases). This CDR3 contains 13 residues. The V end was cut by 4 bases, the J end by 7 bases, with 16 bases between. Per the germline V gene, CDR1 is DFQATT and CDR2 is SNEGSKA (reference sequence). The CDR3 protein is CSATRAGPLGYTF. In DNA, the CDR3 is TGCAGTGCTACCAGGGCAGGGCCCCTTGGCTACACCTTC.

This chain joins TRBV6-1 and TRBJ2-3; TRBD1 matches 8 bases. Germline lookup yields CDR1 MNHNS and CDR2 SASEGT. V was clipped by 6 bases and J by 6 bases; unmatched bases: 8. The CDR3 is 14 amino acids. The CDR3 is CASSTGGTGDTQYF. The CDR3 DNA sequence: TGTGCCAGCAGCACAGGGGGTACCGGGGATACGCAGTATTTT.

This clonotype was picked up a small number of times. The DNA of the CDR3 is TGCAGTGCTAGACCAGGAGGCGACAATCAGCCCCAGCATTTT. Encoded protein: CSARPGGDNQPQHF. The chain joins TRBV20-1 to TRBJ1-5; D uncertain. The germline V gene has CDR1 DFQATT and CDR2 SNEGSKA (reference sequence). Trimming stripped 2 bases from V and 3 bases from J, with 11 bases between. CDR3 length: 14 residues.

This clonotype was detected a few times. This sequence joins TRBV24-1 and TRBJ2-1; TRBD1 or TRBD2 may be the D gene (5 bases each). CDR3 length equals 16 residues. The germline V gene encodes CDR1 KGHDR and CDR2 SFDVKD. V was pared by 7 bases and J by 4 bases, with 19 bases between. As DNA, the CDR3 is TGTGCCACCAGAGGGGACGACAAGTCGGGTTACAATGAGCAGTTCTTC. Its protein is CATRGDDKSGYNEQFF.

This clonotype has only a few counts. The V and J genes are TRBV10-1 and TRBJ2-5; D call uncertain. The CDR3 loop spans 15 amino acids. CDR1 and CDR2 (germline): WNHNN, SYGVQD (reference sequence). With 0 bases removed from V and 5 bases from J, the gap between germline ends came to 13 bases. CDR3 nucleotides: TGCGCCAGCAGTGAGTCCACAGCTCCTTCGGAGACCCAGTACTTC. Its translation is CASSESTAPSETQYF.

This clonotype was recorded a few times. The chain carries TRBV7-9 and TRBJ2-1; D is perhaps TRBD2 (6 bases). Trimming stripped 4 bases from V and 7 bases from J, with 20 bases between. Germline-derived CDR1 and CDR2 are SEHNR and FQNEAQ (reference sequence). This CDR3 is built from 16 residues. This chain's CDR3 is CASSSGLPAASNEQFF. CDR3 nucleotides: TGTGCCAGCAGCTCGGGACTCCCCGCAGCAAGTAATGAGCAGTTCTTC.

This clonotype was recorded a few times. V usage is TRBV6-1 and J usage is TRBJ2-7; the match to TRBD1 covers 11 bases. Germline CDR1 reads MNHNS; CDR2 reads SASEGT. The ends lost 6 bases at V and 3 bases at J; junction bases unmatched: 10. CDR3 length: 16 amino acids. DNA of the CDR3: TGTGCCAGCAGCTTCCTTTCGGGACAGGGGGGCTACGAGCAGTACTTC. Amino acids: CASSFLSGQGGYEQYF.

Within the sample, this clonotype is medium-sized. The chain has TRBV6-2 or TRBV6-3 and TRBJ2-1; possible D gene TRBD2, 6 bases. From germline, CDR1 is MNHEY and CDR2 SVGEGT. The CDR3 runs to 14 residues. Trimming took off 10 bases at V and 1 base at J, with 14 bases between the two ends. The chain's CDR3 is CATRAGGSYNEQFF. CDR3 DNA sequence: TGTGCCACGAGAGCCGGGGGTTCCTACAATGAGCAGTTCTTC.

This clonotype has only a few counts. The chain couples TRBV11-2 to TRBJ2-2; maybe TRBD2 (6 bases). Germline assignment: CDR1 SGHAT and CDR2 FQNNGV. V was cut by 4 bases and J by 5 bases, with 14 bases left in between. The CDR3 contains 15 residues. The CDR3 loop is CASSSVRGGTGELFF. The CDR3 DNA follows: TGTGCCAGCAGCTCCGTGCGAGGAGGGACCGGGGAGCTGTTTTTT.

This clonotype was detected a few times. The chain links TRBV20-1 to TRBJ2-1, with TRBD2 matching over 10 bases. V lost 6 bases to trimming and J lost 6 bases; unmatched junction nucleotides: 2. The CDR3 runs to 12 residues. CDR1 is DFQATT, CDR2 SNEGSKA, per germline (reference sequence). In DNA form, the CDR3 reads TGCAGTGCAAGGACTAGCGGCAATGAGCAGTTCTTC. This gives the protein CSARTSGNEQFF.

V is TRBV7-9 and J is TRBJ2-6; possible D gene TRBD2, 5 bases. The length of the CDR3 is 18 residues. Trimming removed 1 base from V and 0 bases from J, with 13 bases in between. Germline V gene data show CDR1 as SEHNR and CDR2 as FQNEAQ (reference sequence). CDR3 sequence: CASSLVGRRISGANVLTF. The DNA of the CDR3 is TGTGCCAGCAGCTTAGTTGGGAGACGAATCTCTGGGGCCAACGTCCTGACTTTC.

This clonotype was counted between two and nine times. The rearrangement joins TRBV7-8 to TRBJ1-3; perhaps TRBD1 as D (5 bases). The CDR3 is made up of 15 amino acids. V was pared by 4 bases and J by 0 bases, with 10 bases between. Germline assignment: CDR1 SGHVS and CDR2 FQNEAQ. The CDR3 nucleotides are TGTGCCAGCAGCTGGGGGGGGGACTCTGGAAACACCATATATTTT. This sequence encodes CASSWGGDSGNTIYF.

The chain combines TRBV24-1 with TRBJ2-1; D gene uncertain. CDR3 size: 15 residues. The germline V gene encodes CDR1 KGHDR and CDR2 SFDVKD. Trimming pared 7 bases from V and 0 bases from J, leaving 12 bases between. The CDR3 DNA reads TGTGCCACCAGCTCCGGGTCCAGCTCCTACAATGAGCAGTTCTTC. This gives the protein CATSSGSSSYNEQFF.

In its sample, this clonotype was seen a few times. The V gene is TRBV6-5, the J gene TRBJ2-1; D not certain. Trimming stripped 2 bases from V and 0 bases from J, with 8 bases between. Germline-derived CDR1 and CDR2 are MNHEY and SVGAGI. The CDR3 length is 15 residues. The CDR3 nucleotides read TGTGCCAGCAGTTACCTCGTCAGCTCCTACAATGAGCAGTTCTTC. Amino acid sequence: CASSYLVSSYNEQFF.

Only a few counts were recorded for this clonotype. The J gene is TRBJ1-2, the V gene TRBV7-2; D perhaps matches TRBD1 (6 bases). The germline CDR1 and CDR2 sequences are SGHTA and FQGNSA. CDR3 size: 14 residues. Trimming removed 3 bases from V and 6 bases from J, with 14 bases in between. The CDR3 is CASSFYRDVDGYTF. CDR3 DNA: TGTGCCAGCAGCTTTTACAGGGACGTAGATGGCTACACCTTC.

The sample holds a few counts of this clonotype. V and J are TRBV2 and TRBJ1-4; TRBD1 matches at 7 bases. The length of the CDR3 is 15 residues. Germline CDR1 SNHLY, CDR2 FYNNEI. V gave up 5 bases and J gave up 8 bases; unmatched junction bases: 11. CDR3 amino acids: CASSTLTGRREKLFF. The CDR3 DNA sequence: TGTGCCAGCAGTACCCTGACAGGGCGTCGGGAAAAACTGTTTTTT.

The chain combines TRBV12-5 with TRBJ1-6; 7 bases fit TRBD1. CDR1 and CDR2 (germline): LGHNT, FRNRAP. Trimming cost V 0 bases and J 10 bases; bases outside gene matches: 15. This CDR3 region has 18 residues. CDR3 DNA sequence: TGTGCTAGTGGTTTGGTAGAGACAGGGAACGGGTTGAGATCACCCCTCCACTTT. Its protein is CASGLVETGNGLRSPLHF.

The chain joins TRBV7-9 to TRBJ1-5; no definite D call. The germline V and J ends were trimmed by 5 bases and 4 bases, with 15 bases remaining between them. Germline CDR1 reads SEHNR; CDR2 reads FQNEAQ (reference sequence). The CDR3 totals 15 residues. CDR3 sequence: CASSPPGSTNQPQHF. In DNA, the CDR3 is TGTGCCAGCAGCCCTCCGGGTAGTACAAATCAGCCCCAGCATTTT.

The chain employs TRBV6-1 and TRBJ1-2; D ambiguous. Germline V gives CDR1 MNHNS, CDR2 SASEGT. V was trimmed by 6 bases and J by 1 base, leaving 6 bases between them. The CDR3 contains 12 residues. The CDR3 DNA reads as TGTGCCAGCAGCTTTAATAACTATGGCTACACCTTC. This gives the protein CASSFNNYGYTF.

The rearrangement joins TRBV28 to TRBJ1-2; D possibly corresponds to TRBD1 (5 bases). Looked up from germline, CDR1 is MDHEN and CDR2 is SYDVKM. V was shortened by 8 bases and J by 7 bases, with 20 bases between the two germline ends. CDR3 size: 14 residues. CDR3 coding DNA: TGTGCCAGCCACACCAGGGCGGTTCCGGGTGGCTACACCTTC. Protein sequence: CASHTRAVPGGYTF.

The chain couples TRBV24-1 to TRBJ1-2; 8 bases fit TRBD1. The CDR3 sequence is 14 residues long. Per the germline V gene, CDR1 is KGHDR and CDR2 is SFDVKD. The V and J ends lost 7 bases and 7 bases, in that order; junction bases with no gene match: 10. CDR3 in amino acids: CATSSTGAPSGYTF. In nucleotides, the CDR3 is TGTGCCACCAGCTCGACAGGGGCCCCATCTGGCTACACCTTC.

V is TRBV6-1 and J is TRBJ2-7, with 8 bases identical to TRBD1. Germline CDR1 and CDR2: MNHNS and SASEGT. J gave up 2 bases and V 6 bases, and 3 bases lay outside the gene matches. The CDR3 runs 13 residues. The CDR3 region is CASRLQGAYEQYF. CDR3 coding DNA: TGTGCCAGCAGGTTACAGGGGGCCTACGAGCAGTACTTC.

V usage is TRBV20-1 and J usage is TRBJ2-1; TRBD1 matches 8 bases. The CDR3 has 13 amino acids. V lost 8 bases, J lost 4 bases, and 7 bases stayed unmatched. Germline assignment: CDR1 DFQATT and CDR2 SNEGSKA (reference sequence). The CDR3: CSSSDRGYNEQFF. CDR3 DNA: TGCAGTAGTAGCGACAGGGGATACAATGAGCAGTTCTTC.

This clonotype has more than one count but fewer than ten. The chain has TRBV11-3 and TRBJ2-2, with D unclear. Trimming pared 5 bases from V and 4 bases from J, leaving 11 bases between. Per germline, CDR1 SGHNT and CDR2 YENEEA. CDR3 length equals 14 residues. The DNA of the CDR3 is TGTGCCAGCAGCCTACTTACCGTCACCGGGGAGCTGTTTTTT. Protein sequence: CASSLLTVTGELFF.

The rearrangement joins TRBV20-1 to TRBJ1-6; D might be TRBD1 (5 bases). Trimming took off 6 bases at V and 0 bases at J, with 15 bases between the two ends. This CDR3 comprises 16 residues. The germline gives CDR1 DFQATT, CDR2 SNEGSKA (reference sequence). The CDR3 spells CSATPGLRSYNSPLHF. The CDR3 nucleotides are TGCAGTGCCACGCCGGGACTTCGCTCCTATAATTCACCCCTCCACTTT.

CDR3 nucleotide sequence: TGTGCCAGCAGCCGGACACTTTACGAGCAGTACTTC. Its protein product is CASSRTLYEQYF. This chain links TRBV28 with TRBJ2-7; D possibly corresponds to TRBD1 (5 bases). The CDR3 loop spans 12 amino acids. V lost 6 bases and J lost 4, with 10 bases in between. CDR1 and CDR2 from the germline V gene are MDHEN and SYDVKM.

The gene calls are TRBV7-9 and TRBJ2-7, with 7 bases that match TRBD1. The trim removed 1 base at V and 3 bases at J, leaving 6 bases unmatched. This CDR3 region has 15 residues. Germline CDR1 is SEHNR and CDR2 is FQNEAQ (reference sequence). The CDR3 coding sequence is TGTGCCAGCAGCTTAGATGCGACAGGGAACTACGAGCAGTACTTC. Protein sequence: CASSLDATGNYEQYF.

This clonotype came up once. V usage is TRBV11-1 and J usage is TRBJ1-1; no clear D gene. Germline loops: CDR1 SGHAT, CDR2 FQDESV (reference sequence). V was cut by 3 bases and J by 3 bases, with 14 bases left in between. The CDR3 is 15 residues long. The CDR3 DNA sequence: TGTGCCAGCAGCTTTTCCCCTCGCCGGGACACTGAAGCTTTCTTT. This encodes CASSFSPRRDTEAFF.

The CDR3 loop is CASSQEGAQLTEAFF. The CDR3 bases are TGTGCCAGCAGCCAAGAAGGGGCGCAGCTCACTGAAGCTTTCTTT. The rearrangement uses TRBV14 and TRBJ1-1; TRBD1 is a possible D gene (5 bases). CDR3 length: 15 residues. The V end lost 0 bases, the J end lost 4 bases, and 12 bases lay between the germline ends. Germline V gene lookup returns CDR1 SGHDN and CDR2 FVKESK.

The chain combines TRBV6-2 or TRBV6-3 with TRBJ1-5, with D hard to call. Trimming shortened V by 10 bases and J by 4 bases, and 17 bases separated the two germline ends. The CDR3 is made up of 14 amino acids. The germline V gene has CDR1 MNHEY and CDR2 SVGEGT. Here the CDR3 reads CATDPARENQPQHF. In nucleotides, the CDR3 is TGTGCCACCGACCCGGCCCGGGAGAATCAGCCCCAGCATTTT.